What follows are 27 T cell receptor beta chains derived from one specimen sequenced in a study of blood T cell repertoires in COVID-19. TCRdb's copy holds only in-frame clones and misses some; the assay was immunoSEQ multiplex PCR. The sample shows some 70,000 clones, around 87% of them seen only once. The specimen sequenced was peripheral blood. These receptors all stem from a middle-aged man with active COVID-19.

The CDR3 region has the DNA TGCGCCAGCAGCTTAGGGAGCTCTGGGGCCAACGTCCTGACTTTC. It specifies CASSLGSSGANVLTF. The chain combines TRBV5-1 with TRBJ2-6; D is possibly TRBD2 (5 bases). Germline loops: CDR1 SGHRS, CDR2 YFSETQ. Trimming removed 2 bases at V and 0 bases at J, with 6 bases between. The CDR3 is 15 amino acids.

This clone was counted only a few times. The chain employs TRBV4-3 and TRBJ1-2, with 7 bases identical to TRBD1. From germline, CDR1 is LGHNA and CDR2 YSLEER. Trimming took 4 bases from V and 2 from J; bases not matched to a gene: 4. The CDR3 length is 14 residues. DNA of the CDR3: TGCGCCAGCAGCCCGGGACAGATGAACTATGGCTACACCTTC. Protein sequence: CASSPGQMNYGYTF.

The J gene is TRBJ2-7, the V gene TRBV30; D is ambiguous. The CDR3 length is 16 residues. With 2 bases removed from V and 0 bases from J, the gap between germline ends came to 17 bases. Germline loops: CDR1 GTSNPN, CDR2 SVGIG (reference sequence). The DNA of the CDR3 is TGTGCCTGGAGTCCGCAGACACCCAGTCTCTCCTACGAGCAGTACTTC. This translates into CAWSPQTPSLSYEQYF.

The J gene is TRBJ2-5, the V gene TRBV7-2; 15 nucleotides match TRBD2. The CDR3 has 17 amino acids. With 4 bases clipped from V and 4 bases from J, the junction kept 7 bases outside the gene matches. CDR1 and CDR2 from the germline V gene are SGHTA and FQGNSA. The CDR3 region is CASSSGLAGGVRETQYF. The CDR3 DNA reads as TGTGCCAGCAGCTCAGGACTAGCGGGGGGGGTGCGAGAGACCCAGTACTTC.

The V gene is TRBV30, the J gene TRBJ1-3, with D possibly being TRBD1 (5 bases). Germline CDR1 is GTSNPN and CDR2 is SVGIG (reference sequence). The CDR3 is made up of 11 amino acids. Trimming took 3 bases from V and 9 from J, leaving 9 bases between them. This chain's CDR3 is CAWSPQGTIYF. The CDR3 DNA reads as TGTGCCTGGAGCCCCCAGGGCACCATATATTTT.

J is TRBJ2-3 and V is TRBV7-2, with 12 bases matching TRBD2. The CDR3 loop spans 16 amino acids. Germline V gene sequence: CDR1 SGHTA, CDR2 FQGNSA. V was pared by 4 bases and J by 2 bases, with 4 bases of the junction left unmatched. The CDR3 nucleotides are TGTGCCAGCAGCTCAGGACTAGCGGGGTACACAGATACGCAGTATTTT. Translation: CASSSGLAGYTDTQYF. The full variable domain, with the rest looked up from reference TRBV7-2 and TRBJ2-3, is GAGVSQSPSNKVTEKGKDVELRCDPISGHTALYWYRQSLGQGLEFLIYFQGNSAPDKSGLPSDRFSAERTGGSVSTLTIQRTQQEDSAVYLCASSSGLAGYTDTQYFGPGTRLTVL.

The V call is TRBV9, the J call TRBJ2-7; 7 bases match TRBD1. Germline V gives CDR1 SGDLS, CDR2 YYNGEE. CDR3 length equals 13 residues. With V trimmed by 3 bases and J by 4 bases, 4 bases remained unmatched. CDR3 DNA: TGTGCCAGCAGCGAGGGGGCCCGGTACGAGCAGTACTTC. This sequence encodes CASSEGARYEQYF.

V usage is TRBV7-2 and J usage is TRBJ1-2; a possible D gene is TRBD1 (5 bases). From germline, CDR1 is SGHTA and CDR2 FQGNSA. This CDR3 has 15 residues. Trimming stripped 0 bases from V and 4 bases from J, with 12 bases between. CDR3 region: CASSLAPGGGYGYTF. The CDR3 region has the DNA TGTGCCAGCAGCTTAGCGCCGGGGGGAGGCTATGGCTACACCTTC.

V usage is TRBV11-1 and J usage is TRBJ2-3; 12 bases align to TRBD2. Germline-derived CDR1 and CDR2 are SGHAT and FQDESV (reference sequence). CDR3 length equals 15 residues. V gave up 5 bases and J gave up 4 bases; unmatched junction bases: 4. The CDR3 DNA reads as TGTGCCAGCAGCAGGACTAGCGGGGCCCCAGATACGCAGTATTTT. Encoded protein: CASSRTSGAPDTQYF.

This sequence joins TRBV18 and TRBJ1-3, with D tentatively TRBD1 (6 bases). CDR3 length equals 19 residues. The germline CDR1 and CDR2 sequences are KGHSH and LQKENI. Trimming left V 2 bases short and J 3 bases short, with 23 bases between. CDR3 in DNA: TGTGCCAGCTCACCAAGCAGCCTCGGCGCAGGGGCGAGTGGAAACACCATATATTTT. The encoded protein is CASSPSSLGAGASGNTIYF.

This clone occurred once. The DNA of the CDR3 is TGCGCCAGCAGCCCCGTTTCCTCAAGGGGAAACATTCAGTACTTC. It codes for CASSPVSSRGNIQYF. The chain is built from TRBV5-1 and TRBJ2-4; a possible D gene is TRBD1 (5 bases). The germline V gene encodes CDR1 SGHRS and CDR2 YFSETQ. This CDR3 region has 15 residues. The germline V and J ends were trimmed by 4 bases and 6 bases, with 17 bases remaining between them.

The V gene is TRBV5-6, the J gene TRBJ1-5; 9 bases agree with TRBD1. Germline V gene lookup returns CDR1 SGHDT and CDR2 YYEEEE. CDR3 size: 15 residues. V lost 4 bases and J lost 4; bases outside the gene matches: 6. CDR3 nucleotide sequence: TGTGCCAGCAGCCGCTGGGGGACAGGGAATCAGCCCCAGCATTTT. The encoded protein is CASSRWGTGNQPQHF.

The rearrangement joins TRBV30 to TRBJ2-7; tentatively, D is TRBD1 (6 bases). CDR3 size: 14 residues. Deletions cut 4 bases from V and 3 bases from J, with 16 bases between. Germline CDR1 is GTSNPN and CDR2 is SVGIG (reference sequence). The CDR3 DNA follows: TGTGCCTGGAAACCCCCCGACAGGCTCTACGAGCAGTACTTC. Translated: CAWKPPDRLYEQYF. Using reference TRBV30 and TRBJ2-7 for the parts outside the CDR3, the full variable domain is SQTIHQWPATLVQPVGSPLSLECTVEGTSNPNLYWYRQAAGRGLQLLFYSVGIGQISSEVPQNLSASRPQDRQFILSSKKLLLSDSGFYLCAWKPPDRLYEQYFGPGTRLTVT.

CDR3 in amino acids: CASSYGVRGEPQHF. CDR3 nucleotides: TGTGCCAGCAGTTACGGCGTCAGGGGGGAGCCCCAGCATTTT. This sequence joins TRBV6-6 and TRBJ1-5; 7 bases map to TRBD1. J was trimmed by 8 bases and V by 2 bases; bases with no gene match: 6. This CDR3 spans 14 amino acids. Germline assignment: CDR1 MNHNY and CDR2 SVGAGI (reference sequence).

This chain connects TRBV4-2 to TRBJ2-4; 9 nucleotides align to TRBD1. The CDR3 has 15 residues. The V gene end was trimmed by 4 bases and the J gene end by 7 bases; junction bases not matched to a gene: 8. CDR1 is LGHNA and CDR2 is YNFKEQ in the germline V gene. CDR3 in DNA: TGTGCCAGCAGCCTTTCGACCGGACAGGGGAACATTCAGTACTTC. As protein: CASSLSTGQGNIQYF.

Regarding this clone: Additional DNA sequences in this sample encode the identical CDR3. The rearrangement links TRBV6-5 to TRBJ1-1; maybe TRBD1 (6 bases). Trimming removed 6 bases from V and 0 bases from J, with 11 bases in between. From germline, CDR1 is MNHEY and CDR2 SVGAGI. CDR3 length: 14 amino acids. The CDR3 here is CASRKQGMNTEAFF. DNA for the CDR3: TGTGCCAGCAGGAAACAGGGTATGAACACTGAAGCTTTCTTT.

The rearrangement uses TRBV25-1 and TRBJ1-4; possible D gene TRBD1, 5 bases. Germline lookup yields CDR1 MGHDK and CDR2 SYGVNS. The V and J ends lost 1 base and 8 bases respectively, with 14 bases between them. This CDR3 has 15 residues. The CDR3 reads CASSEWSGASEKLFF. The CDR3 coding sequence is TGTGCCAGCAGTGAATGGTCTGGGGCAAGCGAAAAACTGTTTTTT. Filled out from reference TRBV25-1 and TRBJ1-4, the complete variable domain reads EADIYQTPRYLVIGTGKKITLECSQTMGHDKMYWYQQDPGMELHLIHYSYGVNSTEKGDLSSESTVSRIRTEHFPLTLESARPSHTSQYLCASSEWSGASEKLFFGSGTQLSVL.

The CDR3 protein is CASSIHRSGANVLTF. The DNA for the CDR3 is TGTGCCAGCAGCATCCACAGGTCTGGGGCCAACGTCCTGACTTTC. This sequence joins TRBV28 and TRBJ2-6, with D perhaps TRBD1 (5 bases). The germline V and J ends were trimmed by 6 bases and 1 base, with 10 bases remaining between them. The CDR3 runs to 15 residues. The germline V gene has CDR1 MDHEN and CDR2 SYDVKM.

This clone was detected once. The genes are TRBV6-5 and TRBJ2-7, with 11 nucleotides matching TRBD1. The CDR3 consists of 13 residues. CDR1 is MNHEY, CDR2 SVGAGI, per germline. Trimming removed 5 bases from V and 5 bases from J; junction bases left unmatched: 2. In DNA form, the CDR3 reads TGTGCCAGCAGTCGGGACAGGGGGAACGAGCAGTACTTC. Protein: CASSRDRGNEQYF.

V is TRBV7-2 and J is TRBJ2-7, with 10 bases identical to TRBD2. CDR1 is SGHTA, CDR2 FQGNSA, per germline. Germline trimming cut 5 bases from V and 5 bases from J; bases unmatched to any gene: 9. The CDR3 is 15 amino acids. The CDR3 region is CASSIPSGRSHEQYF. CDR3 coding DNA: TGTGCCAGCAGCATTCCTAGCGGGAGATCCCACGAGCAGTACTTC.

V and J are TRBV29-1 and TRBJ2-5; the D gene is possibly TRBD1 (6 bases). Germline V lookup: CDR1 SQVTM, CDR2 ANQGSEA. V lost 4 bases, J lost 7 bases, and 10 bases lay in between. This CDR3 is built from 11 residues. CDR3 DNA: TGCAGCGTTGTGGGACACATGACCCAGTACTTC. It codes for CSVVGHMTQYF.

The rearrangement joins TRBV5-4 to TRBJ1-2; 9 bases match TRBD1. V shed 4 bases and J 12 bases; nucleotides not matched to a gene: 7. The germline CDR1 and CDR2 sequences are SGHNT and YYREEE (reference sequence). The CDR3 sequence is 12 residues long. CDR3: CASSRGQGIDTF. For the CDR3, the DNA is TGTGCCAGCAGCCGCGGACAGGGGATCGACACCTTC.

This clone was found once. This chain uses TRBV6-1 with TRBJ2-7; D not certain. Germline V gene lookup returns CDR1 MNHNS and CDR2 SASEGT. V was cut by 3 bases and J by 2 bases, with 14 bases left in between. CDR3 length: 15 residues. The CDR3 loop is CASSESFGVPYEQYF. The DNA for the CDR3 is TGTGCCAGCAGTGAGAGTTTCGGAGTCCCCTACGAGCAGTACTTC.

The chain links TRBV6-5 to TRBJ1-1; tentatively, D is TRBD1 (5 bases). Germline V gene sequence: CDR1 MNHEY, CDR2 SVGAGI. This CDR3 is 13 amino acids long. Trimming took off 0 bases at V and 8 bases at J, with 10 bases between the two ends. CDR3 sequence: CASSYSGAVEAFF. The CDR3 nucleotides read TGTGCCAGCAGTTACTCAGGGGCGGTAGAAGCTTTCTTT.

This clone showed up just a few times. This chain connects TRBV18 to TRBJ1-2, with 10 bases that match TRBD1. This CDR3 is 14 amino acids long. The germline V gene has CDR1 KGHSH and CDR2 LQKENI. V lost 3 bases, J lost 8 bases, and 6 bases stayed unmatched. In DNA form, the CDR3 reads TGTGCCAGCTCACCGACGACAGGGGGCGAGGGCTACACCTTC. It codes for CASSPTTGGEGYTF.

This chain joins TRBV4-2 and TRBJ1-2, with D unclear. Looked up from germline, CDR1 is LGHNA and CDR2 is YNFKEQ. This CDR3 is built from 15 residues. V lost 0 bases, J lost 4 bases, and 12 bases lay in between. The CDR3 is CASSQEVSPPYGYTF. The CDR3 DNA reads TGTGCCAGCAGCCAAGAAGTCAGTCCTCCCTATGGCTACACCTTC.

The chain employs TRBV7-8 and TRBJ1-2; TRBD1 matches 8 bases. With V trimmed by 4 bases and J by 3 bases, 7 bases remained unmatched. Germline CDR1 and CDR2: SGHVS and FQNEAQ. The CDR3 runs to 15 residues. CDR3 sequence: CASSSRGRLDYGYTF. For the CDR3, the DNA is TGTGCCAGCAGCTCCAGGGGGCGATTAGACTATGGCTACACCTTC.